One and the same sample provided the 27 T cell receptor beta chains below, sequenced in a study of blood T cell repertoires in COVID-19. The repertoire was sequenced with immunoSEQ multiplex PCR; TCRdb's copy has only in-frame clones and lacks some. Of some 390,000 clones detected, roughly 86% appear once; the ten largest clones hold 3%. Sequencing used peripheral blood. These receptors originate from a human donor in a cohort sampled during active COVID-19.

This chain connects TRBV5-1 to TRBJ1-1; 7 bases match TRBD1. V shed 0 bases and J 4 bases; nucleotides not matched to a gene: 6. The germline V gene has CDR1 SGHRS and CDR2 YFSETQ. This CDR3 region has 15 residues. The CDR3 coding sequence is TGCGCCAGCAGCTTGGACAGGGGTGTCGGCACTGAAGCTTTCTTT. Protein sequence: CASSLDRGVGTEAFF.

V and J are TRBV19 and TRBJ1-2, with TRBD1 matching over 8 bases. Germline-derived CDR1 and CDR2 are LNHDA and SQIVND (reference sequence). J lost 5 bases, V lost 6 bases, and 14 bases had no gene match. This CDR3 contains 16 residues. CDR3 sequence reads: CASSRRKTGEGYGYTF. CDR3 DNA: TGTGCCAGTAGCCGCCGAAAGACAGGGGAGGGATATGGCTACACCTTC.

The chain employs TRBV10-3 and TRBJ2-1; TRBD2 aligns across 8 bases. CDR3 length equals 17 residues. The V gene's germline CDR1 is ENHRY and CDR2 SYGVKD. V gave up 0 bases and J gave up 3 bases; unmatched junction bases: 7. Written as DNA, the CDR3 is TGTGCCATCAGTGAGTCCAAACTAGCGGACCTCTACAATGAGCAGTTCTTC. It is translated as CAISESKLADLYNEQFF.

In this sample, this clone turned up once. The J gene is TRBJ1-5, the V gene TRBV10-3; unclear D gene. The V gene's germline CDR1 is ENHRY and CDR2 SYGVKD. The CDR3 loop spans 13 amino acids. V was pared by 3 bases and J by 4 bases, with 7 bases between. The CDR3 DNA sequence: TGTGCCATCAGTGATGTCGTAAATCAGCCCCAGCATTTT. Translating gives CAISDVVNQPQHF.

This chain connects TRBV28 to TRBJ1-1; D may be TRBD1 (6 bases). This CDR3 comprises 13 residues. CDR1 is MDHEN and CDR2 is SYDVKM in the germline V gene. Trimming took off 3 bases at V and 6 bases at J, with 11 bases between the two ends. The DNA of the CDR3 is TGTGCCAGCAGTTTCGGGGGGCGCGCTGAAGCTTTCTTT. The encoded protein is CASSFGGRAEAFF. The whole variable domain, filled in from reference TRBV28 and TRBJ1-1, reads DVKVTQSSRYLVKRTGEKVFLECVQDMDHENMFWYRQDPGLGLRLIYFSYDVKMKEKGDIPEGYSVSREKKERFSLILESASTNQTSMYLCASSFGGRAEAFFGQGTRLTVV.

CDR3 coding DNA: TGTGCCAGCAGCTTGGCCGGGGGAGGGTTAGGACAAGAGACCCAGTACTTC. Protein sequence: CASSLAGGGLGQETQYF. V usage is TRBV5-4 and J usage is TRBJ2-5; TRBD2 matches 7 bases. Germline CDR1 reads SGHNT; CDR2 reads YYREEE (reference sequence). Losses at the gene ends were 0 bases for V and 2 bases for J; bases not matched to a gene: 10. There are 17 residues in the CDR3.

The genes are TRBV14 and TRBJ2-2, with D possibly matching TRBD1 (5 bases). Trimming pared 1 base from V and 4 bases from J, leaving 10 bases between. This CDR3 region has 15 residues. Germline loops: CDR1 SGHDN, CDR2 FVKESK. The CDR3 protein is CASSQGQGVTGELFF. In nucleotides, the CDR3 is TGTGCCAGCAGCCAAGGGCAGGGTGTCACCGGGGAGCTGTTTTTT.

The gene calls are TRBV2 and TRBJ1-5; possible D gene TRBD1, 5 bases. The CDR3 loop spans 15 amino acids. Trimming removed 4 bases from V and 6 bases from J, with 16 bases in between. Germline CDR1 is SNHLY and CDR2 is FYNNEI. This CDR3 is CASSGTGGYVQPQHF. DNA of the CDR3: TGTGCCAGCAGTGGCACGGGGGGGTACGTTCAGCCCCAGCATTTT.

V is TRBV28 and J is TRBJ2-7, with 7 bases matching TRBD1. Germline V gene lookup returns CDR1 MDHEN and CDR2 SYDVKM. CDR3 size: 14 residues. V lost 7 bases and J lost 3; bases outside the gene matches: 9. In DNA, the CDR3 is TGTGCCAGCAATGGACAGGCGGGTGGCTACGAGCAGTACTTC. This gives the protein CASNGQAGGYEQYF. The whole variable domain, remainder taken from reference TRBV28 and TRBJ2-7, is DVKVTQSSRYLVKRTGEKVFLECVQDMDHENMFWYRQDPGLGLRLIYFSYDVKMKEKGDIPEGYSVSREKKERFSLILESASTNQTSMYLCASNGQAGGYEQYFGPGTRLTVT.

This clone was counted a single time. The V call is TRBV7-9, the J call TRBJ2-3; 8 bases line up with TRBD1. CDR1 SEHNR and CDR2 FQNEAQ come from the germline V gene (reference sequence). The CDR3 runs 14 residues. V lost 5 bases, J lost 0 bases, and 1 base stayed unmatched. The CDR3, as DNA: TGTGCCAGCAGCCGGGACAGGAGCACAGATACGCAGTATTTT. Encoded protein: CASSRDRSTDTQYF.

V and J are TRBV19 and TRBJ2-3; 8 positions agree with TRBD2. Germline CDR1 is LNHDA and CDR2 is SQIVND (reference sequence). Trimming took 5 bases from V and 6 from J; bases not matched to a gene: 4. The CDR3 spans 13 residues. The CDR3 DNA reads TGTGCCAGTAGTTTAAGACTAGCGGATACGCAGTATTTT. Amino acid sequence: CASSLRLADTQYF.

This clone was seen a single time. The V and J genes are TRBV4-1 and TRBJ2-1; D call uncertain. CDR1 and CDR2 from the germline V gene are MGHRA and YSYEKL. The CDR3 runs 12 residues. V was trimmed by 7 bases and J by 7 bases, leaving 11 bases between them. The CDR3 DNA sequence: TGCGCCAGCACCAGACCGGGTAATGAGCAGTTCTTC. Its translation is CASTRPGNEQFF.

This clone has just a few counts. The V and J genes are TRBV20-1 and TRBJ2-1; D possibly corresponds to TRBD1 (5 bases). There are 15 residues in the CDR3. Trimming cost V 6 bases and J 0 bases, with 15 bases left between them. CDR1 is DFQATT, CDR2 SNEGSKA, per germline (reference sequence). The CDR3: CSASIDSSSYNEQFF. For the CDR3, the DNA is TGCAGTGCCAGTATAGACAGCAGCTCCTACAATGAGCAGTTCTTC.

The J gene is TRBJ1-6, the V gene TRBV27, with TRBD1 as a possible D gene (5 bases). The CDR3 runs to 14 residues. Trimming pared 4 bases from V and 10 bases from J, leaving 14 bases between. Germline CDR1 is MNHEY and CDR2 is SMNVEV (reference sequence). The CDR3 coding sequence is TGTGCCAGCAGTTCCTGGGACTACGGCTCACCCCTCCACTTT. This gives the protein CASSSWDYGSPLHF.

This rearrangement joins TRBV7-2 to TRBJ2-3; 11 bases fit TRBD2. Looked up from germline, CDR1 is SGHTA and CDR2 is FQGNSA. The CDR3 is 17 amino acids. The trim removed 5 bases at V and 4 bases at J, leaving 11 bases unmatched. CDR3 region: CASSPTNRLAGSDTQYF. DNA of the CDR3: TGTGCCAGCAGCCCTACAAACCGACTAGCGGGGTCAGATACGCAGTATTTT.

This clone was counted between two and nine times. In nucleotides, the CDR3 is TGTGCCAGTAGCAGAGACTCAGGGACAGCCAGCAATCAGCCCCAGCATTTT. Its translation: CASSRDSGTASNQPQHF. The chain combines TRBV19 with TRBJ1-5; 7 bases map to TRBD1. Looked up from germline, CDR1 is LNHDA and CDR2 is SQIVND (reference sequence). The trim removed 6 bases at V and 1 base at J, leaving 12 bases unmatched. This CDR3 has 17 residues.

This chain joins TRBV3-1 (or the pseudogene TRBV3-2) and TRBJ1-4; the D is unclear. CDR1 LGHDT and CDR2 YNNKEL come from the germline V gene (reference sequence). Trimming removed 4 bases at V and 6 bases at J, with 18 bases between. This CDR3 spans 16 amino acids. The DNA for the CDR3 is TGTGCCAGCAGCCGCAGCTTCGGAACTGAGGATGAAAAACTGTTTTTT. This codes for CASSRSFGTEDEKLFF.

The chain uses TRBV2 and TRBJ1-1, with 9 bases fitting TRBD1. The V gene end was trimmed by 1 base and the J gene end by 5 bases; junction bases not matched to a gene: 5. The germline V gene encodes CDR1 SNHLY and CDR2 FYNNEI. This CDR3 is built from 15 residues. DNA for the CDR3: TGTGCCAGCAGTGAAGTATGGACAGGGGAGACTGAAGCTTTCTTT. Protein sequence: CASSEVWTGETEAFF.

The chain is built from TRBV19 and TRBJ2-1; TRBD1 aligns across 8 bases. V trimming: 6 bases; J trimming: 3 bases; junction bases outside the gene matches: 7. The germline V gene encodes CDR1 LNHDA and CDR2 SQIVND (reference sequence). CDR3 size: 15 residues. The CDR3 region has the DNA TGTGCCAGTAGCCCCGGGACAGGAGTCTACAATGAGCAGTTCTTC. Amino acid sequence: CASSPGTGVYNEQFF.

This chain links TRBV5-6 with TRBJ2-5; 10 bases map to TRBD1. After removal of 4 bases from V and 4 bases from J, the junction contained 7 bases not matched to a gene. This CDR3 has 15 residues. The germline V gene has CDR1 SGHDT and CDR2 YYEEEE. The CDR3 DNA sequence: TGTGCCAGCAGCAAGACGACAGGGGGCGCAGAGACCCAGTACTTC. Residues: CASSKTTGGAETQYF.

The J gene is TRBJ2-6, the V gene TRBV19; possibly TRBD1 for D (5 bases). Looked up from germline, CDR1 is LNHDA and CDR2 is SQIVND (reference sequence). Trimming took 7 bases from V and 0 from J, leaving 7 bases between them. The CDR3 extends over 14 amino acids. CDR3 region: CASMGRSGANVLTF. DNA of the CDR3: TGTGCCAGTATGGGGCGCTCTGGGGCCAACGTCCTGACTTTC.

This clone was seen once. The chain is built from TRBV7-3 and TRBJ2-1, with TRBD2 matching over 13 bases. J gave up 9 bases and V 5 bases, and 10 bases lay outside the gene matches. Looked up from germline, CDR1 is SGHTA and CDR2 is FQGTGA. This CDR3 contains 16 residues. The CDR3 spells CASSPSLAGGYSEQFF. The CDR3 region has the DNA TGTGCCAGCAGCCCCTCACTAGCGGGAGGGTATAGTGAGCAGTTCTTC. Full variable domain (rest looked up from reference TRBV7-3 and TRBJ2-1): GAGVSQTPSNKVTEKGKYVELRCDPISGHTALYWYRQSLGQGPEFLIYFQGTGAADDSGLPNDRFFAVRPEGSVSTLKIQRTERGDSAVYLCASSPSLAGGYSEQFFGPGTRLTVL.

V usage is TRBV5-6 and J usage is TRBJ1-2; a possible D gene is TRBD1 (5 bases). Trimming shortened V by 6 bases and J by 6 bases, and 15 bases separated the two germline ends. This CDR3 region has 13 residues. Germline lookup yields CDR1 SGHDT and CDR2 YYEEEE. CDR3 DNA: TGTGCCAGCACCCTGGACACGGGGGATGGCTACACCTTC. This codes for CASTLDTGDGYTF.

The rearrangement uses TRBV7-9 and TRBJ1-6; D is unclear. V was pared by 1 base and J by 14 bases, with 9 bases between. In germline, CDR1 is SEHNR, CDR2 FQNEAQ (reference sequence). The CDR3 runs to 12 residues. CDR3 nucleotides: TGTGCCAGCAGCTTAGTCCAGGAATCCCTCCACTTT. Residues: CASSLVQESLHF.

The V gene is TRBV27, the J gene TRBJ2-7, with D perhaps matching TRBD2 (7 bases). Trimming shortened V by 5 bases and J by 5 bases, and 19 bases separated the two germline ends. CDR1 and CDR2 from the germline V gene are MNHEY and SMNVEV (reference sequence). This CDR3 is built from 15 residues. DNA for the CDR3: TGTGCCAGCAGTCGAGGGACTACAGGGACCAACGAGCAGTACTTC. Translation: CASSRGTTGTNEQYF.

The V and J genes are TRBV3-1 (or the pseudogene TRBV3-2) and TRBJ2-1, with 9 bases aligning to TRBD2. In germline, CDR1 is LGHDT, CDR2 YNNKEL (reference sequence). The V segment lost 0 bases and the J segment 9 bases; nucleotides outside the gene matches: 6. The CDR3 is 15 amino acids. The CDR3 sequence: CASSQEPAGGVEQFF. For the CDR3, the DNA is TGTGCCAGCAGCCAAGAGCCAGCGGGGGGAGTTGAGCAGTTCTTC.

CDR3 residues: CASIPPTGTDYEQYF. The DNA of the CDR3 is TGCGCCAGCATACCCCCTACCGGGACAGATTACGAGCAGTACTTC. V gene TRBV10-1 combines with J gene TRBJ2-7, with TRBD1 identical over 7 bases. Germline V lookup: CDR1 WNHNN, CDR2 SYGVQD (reference sequence). The ends lost 7 bases at V and 4 bases at J; junction bases unmatched: 13. The length of the CDR3 is 15 residues.